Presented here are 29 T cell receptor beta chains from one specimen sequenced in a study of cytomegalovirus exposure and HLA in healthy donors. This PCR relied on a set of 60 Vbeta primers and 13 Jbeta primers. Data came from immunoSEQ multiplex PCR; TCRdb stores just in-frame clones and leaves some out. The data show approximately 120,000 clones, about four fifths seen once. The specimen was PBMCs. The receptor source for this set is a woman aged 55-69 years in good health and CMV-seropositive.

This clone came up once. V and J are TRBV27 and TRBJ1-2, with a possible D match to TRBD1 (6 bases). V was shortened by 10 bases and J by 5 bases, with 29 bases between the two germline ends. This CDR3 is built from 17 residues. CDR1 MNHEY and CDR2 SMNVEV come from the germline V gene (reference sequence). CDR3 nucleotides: TGTGCCACCTTCCCCGACCTAGGGGGTTATCTACTATATGGCTACACCTTC. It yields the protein CATFPDLGGYLLYGYTF.

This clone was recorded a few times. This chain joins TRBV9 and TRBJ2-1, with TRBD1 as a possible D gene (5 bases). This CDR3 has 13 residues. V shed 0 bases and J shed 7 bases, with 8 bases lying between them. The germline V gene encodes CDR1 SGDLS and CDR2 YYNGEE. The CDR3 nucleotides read TGTGCCAGCAGCGTAGGGGGCTGGAATGAGCAGTTCTTC. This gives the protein CASSVGGWNEQFF.

The DNA for the CDR3 is TGTGCCAGCAGTCGACTGGCGGTCCAAGAGACCCAGTACTTC. This encodes CASSRLAVQETQYF. The V call is TRBV9, the J call TRBJ2-5, with D hard to call. Per germline, CDR1 SGDLS and CDR2 YYNGEE. This CDR3 has 14 residues. Trimming cost V 5 bases and J 1 base, with 12 bases left between them.

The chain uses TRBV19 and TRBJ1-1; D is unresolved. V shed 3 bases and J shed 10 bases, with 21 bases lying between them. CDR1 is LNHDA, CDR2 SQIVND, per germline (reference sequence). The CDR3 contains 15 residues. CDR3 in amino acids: CASSILGEGNFGAFF. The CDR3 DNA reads TGTGCCAGTAGTATTCTTGGGGAGGGTAACTTCGGAGCTTTCTTT.

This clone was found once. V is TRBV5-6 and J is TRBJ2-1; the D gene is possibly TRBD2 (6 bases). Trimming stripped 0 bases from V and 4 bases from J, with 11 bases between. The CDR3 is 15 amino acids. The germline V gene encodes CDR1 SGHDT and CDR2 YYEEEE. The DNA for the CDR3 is TGTGCCAGCAGCTTGGCTCCGGGAGTGTACAATGAGCAGTTCTTC. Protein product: CASSLAPGVYNEQFF.

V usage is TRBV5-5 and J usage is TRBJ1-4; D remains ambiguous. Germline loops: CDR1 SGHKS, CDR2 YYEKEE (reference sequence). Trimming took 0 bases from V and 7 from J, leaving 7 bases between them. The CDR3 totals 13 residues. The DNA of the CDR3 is TGTGCCAGCAGCTTGGCTATCTCTGAAAAACTGTTTTTT. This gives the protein CASSLAISEKLFF.

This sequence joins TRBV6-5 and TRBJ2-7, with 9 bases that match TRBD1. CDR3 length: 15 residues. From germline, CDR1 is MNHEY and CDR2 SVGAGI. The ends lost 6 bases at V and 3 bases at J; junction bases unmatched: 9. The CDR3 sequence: CASRAYGTGFYEQYF. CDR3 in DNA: TGTGCCAGCAGAGCCTACGGGACAGGGTTCTACGAGCAGTACTTC.

This CDR3 is CATTGATSETQYF. CDR3 DNA sequence: TGTGCCACTACAGGGGCAACCTCTGAGACCCAGTACTTC. The chain joins TRBV15 to TRBJ2-5; 7 bases fit TRBD1. The CDR3 consists of 13 residues. CDR1 is LNHNV and CDR2 is YYDKDF in the germline V gene (reference sequence). The ends lost 9 bases at V and 5 bases at J; junction bases unmatched: 9.

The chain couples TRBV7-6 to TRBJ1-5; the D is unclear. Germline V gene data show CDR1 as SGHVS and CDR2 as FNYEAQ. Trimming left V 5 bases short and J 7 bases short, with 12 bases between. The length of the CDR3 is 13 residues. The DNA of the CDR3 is TGTGCCAGCAGCGCCAGCGGGAGGCAGCCCCAGCATTTT. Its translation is CASSASGRQPQHF.

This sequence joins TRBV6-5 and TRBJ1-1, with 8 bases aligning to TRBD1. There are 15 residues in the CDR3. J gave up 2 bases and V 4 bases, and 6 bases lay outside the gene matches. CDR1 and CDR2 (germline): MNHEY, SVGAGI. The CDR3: CASSSSQGANTEAFF. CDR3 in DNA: TGTGCCAGCAGTTCGTCTCAGGGGGCCAACACTGAAGCTTTCTTT.

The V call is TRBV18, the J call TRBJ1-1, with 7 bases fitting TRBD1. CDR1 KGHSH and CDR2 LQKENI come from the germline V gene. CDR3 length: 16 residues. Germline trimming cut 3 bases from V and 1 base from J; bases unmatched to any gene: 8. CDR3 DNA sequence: TGTGCCAGCTCACCTCAGGGTACAGGGGCGAACACTGAAGCTTTCTTT. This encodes CASSPQGTGANTEAFF.

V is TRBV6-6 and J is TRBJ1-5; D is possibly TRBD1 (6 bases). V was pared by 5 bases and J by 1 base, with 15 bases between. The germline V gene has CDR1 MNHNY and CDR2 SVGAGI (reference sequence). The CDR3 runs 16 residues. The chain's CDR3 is CASSQIQGMSNQPQHF. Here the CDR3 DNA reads TGTGCCAGCAGTCAAATCCAGGGGATGAGCAATCAGCCCCAGCATTTT.

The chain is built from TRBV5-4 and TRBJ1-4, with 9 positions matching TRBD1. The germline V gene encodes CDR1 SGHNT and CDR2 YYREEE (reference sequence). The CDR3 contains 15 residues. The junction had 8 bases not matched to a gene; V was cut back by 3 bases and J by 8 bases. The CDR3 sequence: CASSSGTGSGEKLFF. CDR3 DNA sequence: TGTGCCAGCAGCTCCGGGACAGGGTCGGGAGAAAAACTGTTTTTT.

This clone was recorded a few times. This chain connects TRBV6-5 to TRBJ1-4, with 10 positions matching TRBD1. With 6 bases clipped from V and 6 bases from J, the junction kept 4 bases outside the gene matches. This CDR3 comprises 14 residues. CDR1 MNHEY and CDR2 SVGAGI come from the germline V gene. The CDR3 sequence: CASRAGTGDEKLFF. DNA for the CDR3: TGTGCCAGCAGAGCGGGGACAGGGGATGAAAAACTGTTTTTT.

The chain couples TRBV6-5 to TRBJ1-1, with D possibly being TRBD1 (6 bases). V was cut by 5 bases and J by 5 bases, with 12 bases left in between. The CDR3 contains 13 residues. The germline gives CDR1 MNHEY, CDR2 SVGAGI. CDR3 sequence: CASSTGRRTEAFF. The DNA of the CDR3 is TGTGCCAGCAGTACAGGGAGAAGAACTGAAGCTTTCTTT.

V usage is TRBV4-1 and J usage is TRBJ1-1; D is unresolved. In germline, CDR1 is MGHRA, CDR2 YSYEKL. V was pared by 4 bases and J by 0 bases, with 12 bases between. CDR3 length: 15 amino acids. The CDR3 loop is CASSPPRSLNTEAFF. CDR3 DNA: TGCGCCAGCAGCCCCCCCCGGAGCCTGAACACTGAAGCTTTCTTT.

CDR3: CASSPLGGSTDTQYF. CDR3 sequence (DNA): TGTGCCAGCAGCCCTCTGGGGGGGAGCACAGATACGCAGTATTTT. The chain uses TRBV11-2 and TRBJ2-3, with 7 bases lining up with TRBD2. With 5 bases clipped from V and 0 bases from J, the junction kept 5 bases outside the gene matches. The CDR3 sequence is 15 residues long. CDR1 is SGHAT and CDR2 is FQNNGV in the germline V gene.

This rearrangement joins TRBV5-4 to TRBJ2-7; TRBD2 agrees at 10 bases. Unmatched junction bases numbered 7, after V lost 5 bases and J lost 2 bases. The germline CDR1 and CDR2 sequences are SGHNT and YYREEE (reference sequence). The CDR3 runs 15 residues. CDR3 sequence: CASRGGTSAAYEQYF. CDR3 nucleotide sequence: TGTGCCAGCAGGGGTGGGACTAGCGCGGCCTACGAGCAGTACTTC.

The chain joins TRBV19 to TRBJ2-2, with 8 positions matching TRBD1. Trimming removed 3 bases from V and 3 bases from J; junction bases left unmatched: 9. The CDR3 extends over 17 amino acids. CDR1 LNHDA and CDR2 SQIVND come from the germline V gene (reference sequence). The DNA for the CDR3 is TGTGCCAGTAGTATGTACCGGGACAGGAGTTACACCGGGGAGCTGTTTTTT. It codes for CASSMYRDRSYTGELFF.

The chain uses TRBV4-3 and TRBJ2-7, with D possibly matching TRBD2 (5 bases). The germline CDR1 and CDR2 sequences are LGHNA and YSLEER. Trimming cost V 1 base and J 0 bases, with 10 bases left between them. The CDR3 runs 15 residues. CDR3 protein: CASSQGTGSSYEQYF. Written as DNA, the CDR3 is TGCGCCAGCAGCCAAGGGACTGGGAGCTCCTACGAGCAGTACTTC.

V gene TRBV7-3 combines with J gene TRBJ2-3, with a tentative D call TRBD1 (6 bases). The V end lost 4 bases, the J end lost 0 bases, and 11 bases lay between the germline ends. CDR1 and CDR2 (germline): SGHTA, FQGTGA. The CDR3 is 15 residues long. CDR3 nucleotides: TGTGCCAGCAGCTCTGGGACAACTAGCACAGATACGCAGTATTTT. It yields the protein CASSSGTTSTDTQYF.

CDR3 DNA: TGTGCCAGCAGTCGAACTCCGACTGGGGAGGGCACTGAAGCTTTCTTT. Protein product: CASSRTPTGEGTEAFF. This rearrangement joins TRBV27 to TRBJ1-1, with D unresolved. Per the germline V gene, CDR1 is MNHEY and CDR2 is SMNVEV (reference sequence). The germline V and J ends were trimmed by 5 bases and 4 bases, with 20 bases remaining between them. There are 16 residues in the CDR3.

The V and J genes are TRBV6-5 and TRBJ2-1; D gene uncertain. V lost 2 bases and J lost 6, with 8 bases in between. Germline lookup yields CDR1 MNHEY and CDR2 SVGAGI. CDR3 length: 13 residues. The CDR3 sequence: CASSYGQFNEQFF. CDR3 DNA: TGTGCCAGCAGTTACGGGCAGTTCAATGAGCAGTTCTTC.

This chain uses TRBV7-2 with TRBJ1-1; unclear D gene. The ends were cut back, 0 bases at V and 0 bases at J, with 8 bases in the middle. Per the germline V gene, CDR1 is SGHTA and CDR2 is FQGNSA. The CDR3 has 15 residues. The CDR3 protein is CASSLAASMNTEAFF. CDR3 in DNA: TGTGCCAGCAGCTTAGCCGCCAGTATGAACACTGAAGCTTTCTTT.

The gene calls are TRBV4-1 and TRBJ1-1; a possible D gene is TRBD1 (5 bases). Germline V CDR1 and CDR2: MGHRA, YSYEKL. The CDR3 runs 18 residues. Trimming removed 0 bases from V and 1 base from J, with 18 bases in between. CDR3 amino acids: CASSQDLAGLGKNTEAFF. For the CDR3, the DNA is TGCGCCAGCAGCCAAGACCTGGCAGGGTTAGGAAAGAACACTGAAGCTTTCTTT.

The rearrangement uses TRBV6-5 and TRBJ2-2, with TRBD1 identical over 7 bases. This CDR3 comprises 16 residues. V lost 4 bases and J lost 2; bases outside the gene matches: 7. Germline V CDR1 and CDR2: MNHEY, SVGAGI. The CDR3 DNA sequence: TGTGCCAGCAGTTCGTCGGGACAGATCAACACCGGGGAGCTGTTTTTT. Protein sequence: CASSSSGQINTGELFF.

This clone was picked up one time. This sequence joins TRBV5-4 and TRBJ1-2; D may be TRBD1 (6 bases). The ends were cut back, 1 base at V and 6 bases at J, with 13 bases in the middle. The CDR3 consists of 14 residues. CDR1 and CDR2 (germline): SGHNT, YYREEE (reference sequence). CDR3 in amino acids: CASSLPAGADGYTF. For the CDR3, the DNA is TGTGCCAGCAGCTTGCCCGCGGGGGCTGATGGCTACACCTTC.

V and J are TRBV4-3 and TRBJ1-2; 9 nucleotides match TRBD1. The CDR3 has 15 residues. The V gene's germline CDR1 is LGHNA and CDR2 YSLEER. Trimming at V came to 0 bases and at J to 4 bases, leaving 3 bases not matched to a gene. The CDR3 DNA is TGCGCCAGCAGCCAAGAGTACAGGGGGCCCTATGGCTACACCTTC. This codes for CASSQEYRGPYGYTF.

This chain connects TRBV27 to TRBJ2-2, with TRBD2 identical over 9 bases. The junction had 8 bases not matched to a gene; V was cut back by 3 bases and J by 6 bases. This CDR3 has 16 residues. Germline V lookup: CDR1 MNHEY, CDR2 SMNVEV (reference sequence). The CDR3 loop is CASSFQREVGAGELFF. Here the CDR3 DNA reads TGTGCCAGCAGTTTCCAGCGGGAGGTCGGGGCCGGGGAGCTGTTTTTT.